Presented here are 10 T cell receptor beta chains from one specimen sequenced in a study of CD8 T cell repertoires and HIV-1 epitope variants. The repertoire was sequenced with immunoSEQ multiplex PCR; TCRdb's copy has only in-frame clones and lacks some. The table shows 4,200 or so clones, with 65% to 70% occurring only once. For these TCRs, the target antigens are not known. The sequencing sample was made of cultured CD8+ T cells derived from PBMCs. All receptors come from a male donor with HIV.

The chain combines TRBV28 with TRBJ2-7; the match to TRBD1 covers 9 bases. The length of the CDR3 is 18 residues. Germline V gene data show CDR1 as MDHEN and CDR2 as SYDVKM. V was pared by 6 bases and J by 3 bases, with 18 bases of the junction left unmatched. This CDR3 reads CASRSFEVRGTGFYEQYF. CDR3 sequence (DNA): TGTGCCAGCAGATCATTCGAAGTCAGAGGGACAGGGTTCTACGAGCAGTACTTC.

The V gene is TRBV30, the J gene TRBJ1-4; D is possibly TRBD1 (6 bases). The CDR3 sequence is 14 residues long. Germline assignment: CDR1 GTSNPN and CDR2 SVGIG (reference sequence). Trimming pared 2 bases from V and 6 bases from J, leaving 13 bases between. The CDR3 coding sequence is TGTGCCTGGAGTAGGTTCGGGGGGCATGAAAAACTGTTTTTT. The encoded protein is CAWSRFGGHEKLFF.

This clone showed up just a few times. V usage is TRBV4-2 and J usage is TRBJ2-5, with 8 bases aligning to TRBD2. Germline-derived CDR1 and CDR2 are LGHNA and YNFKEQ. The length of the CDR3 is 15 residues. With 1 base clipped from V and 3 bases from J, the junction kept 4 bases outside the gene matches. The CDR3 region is CASSQGGAGEETQYF. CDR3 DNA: TGTGCCAGCAGCCAAGGCGGAGCGGGGGAAGAGACCCAGTACTTC.

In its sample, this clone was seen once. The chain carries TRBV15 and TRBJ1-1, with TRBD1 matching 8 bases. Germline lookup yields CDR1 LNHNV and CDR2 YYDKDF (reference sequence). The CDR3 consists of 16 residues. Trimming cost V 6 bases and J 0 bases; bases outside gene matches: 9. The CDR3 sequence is CATSSGTGLMNTEAFF. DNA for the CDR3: TGTGCCACCAGTTCCGGGACAGGACTTATGAACACTGAAGCTTTCTTT.

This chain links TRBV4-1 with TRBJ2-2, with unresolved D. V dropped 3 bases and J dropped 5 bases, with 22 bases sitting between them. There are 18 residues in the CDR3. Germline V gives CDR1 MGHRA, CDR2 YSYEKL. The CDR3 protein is CASSHLTDPDGWTGELFF. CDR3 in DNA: TGCGCCAGCAGCCACCTAACGGACCCGGACGGATGGACCGGGGAGCTGTTTTTT.

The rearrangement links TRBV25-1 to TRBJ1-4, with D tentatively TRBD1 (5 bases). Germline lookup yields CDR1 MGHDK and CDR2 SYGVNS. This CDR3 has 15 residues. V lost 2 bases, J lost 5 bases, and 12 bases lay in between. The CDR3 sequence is CASSEAGLLNEKLFF. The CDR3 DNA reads TGTGCCAGCAGTGAAGCAGGGCTACTGAATGAAAAACTGTTTTTT.

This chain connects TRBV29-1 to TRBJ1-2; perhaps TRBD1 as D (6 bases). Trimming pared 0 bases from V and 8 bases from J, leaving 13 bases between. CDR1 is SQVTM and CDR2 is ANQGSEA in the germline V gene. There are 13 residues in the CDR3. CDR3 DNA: TGCAGCGTTGAAGATCTTCCGGGGGGCGGCTACACCTTC. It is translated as CSVEDLPGGGYTF. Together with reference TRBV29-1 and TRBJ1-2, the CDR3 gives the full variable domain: SAVISQKPSRDICQRGTSLTIQCQVDSQVTMMFWYRQQPGQSLTLIATANQGSEATYESGFVIDKFPISRPNLTFSTLTVSNMSPEDSSIYLCSVEDLPGGGYTFGSGTRLTVV.

CDR3 in amino acids: CASSQYVGSYNEQFF. Written as DNA, the CDR3 is TGTGCCAGCAGCCAATATGTAGGCTCCTACAATGAGCAGTTCTTC. V is TRBV7-3 and J is TRBJ2-1; no clear D gene. There are 15 residues in the CDR3. Between the trimmed V and J ends, which lost 5 bases and 0 bases, there was a span of 11 bases. Germline lookup yields CDR1 SGHTA and CDR2 FQGTGA.

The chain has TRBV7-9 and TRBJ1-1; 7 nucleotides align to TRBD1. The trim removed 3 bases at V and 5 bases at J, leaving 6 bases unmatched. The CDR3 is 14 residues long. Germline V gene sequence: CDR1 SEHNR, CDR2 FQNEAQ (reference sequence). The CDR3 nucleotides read TGTGCCAGCAGCTTTACGACAGGGAAGACTGAAGCTTTCTTT. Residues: CASSFTTGKTEAFF. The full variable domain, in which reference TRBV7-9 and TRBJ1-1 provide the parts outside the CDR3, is DTGVSQNPRHKITKRGQNVTFRCDPISEHNRLYWYRQTLGQGPEFLTYFQNEAQLEKSRLLSDRFSAERPKGSFSTLEIQRTEQGDSAMYLCASSFTTGKTEAFFGQGTRLTVV.

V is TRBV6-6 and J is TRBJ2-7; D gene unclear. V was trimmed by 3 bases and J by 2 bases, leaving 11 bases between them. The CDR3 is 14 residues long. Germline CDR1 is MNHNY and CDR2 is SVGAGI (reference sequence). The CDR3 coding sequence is TGTGCCAGCAGTTATTCCGGGCCCACCTACGAGCAGTACTTC. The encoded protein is CASSYSGPTYEQYF.